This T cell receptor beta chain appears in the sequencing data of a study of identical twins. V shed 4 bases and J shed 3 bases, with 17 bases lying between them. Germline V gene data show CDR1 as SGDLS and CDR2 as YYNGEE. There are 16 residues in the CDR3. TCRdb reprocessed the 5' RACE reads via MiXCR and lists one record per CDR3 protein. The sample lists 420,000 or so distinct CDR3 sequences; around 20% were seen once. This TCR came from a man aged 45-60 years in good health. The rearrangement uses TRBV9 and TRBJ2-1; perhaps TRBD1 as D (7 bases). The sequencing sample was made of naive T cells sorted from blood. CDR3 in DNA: TGTGCCAGCAGCCTAGGTTGGGGGGACAGCTACAATGAGCAGTTCTTC. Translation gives CASSLGWGDSYNEQFF.